Below are 27 T cell receptor beta chains sequenced from a single sample in a study of cytomegalovirus exposure and HLA in healthy donors. This PCR relied on a set of 60 Vbeta primers and 13 Jbeta primers. Assay used: immunoSEQ multiplex PCR; TCRdb lists only in-frame clones, some missing. The data hold almost 200,000 clones, with 70% to 80% observed a single time. The material sequenced was PBMCs. These receptors all stem from a woman aged 30 to 39 in good health and CMV-seropositive.

This chain uses TRBV30 with TRBJ2-2; TRBD1 matches 10 bases. The CDR3 loop spans 17 amino acids. CDR1 is GTSNPN, CDR2 SVGIG, per germline (reference sequence). V lost 3 bases to trimming and J lost 4 bases; unmatched junction nucleotides: 11. CDR3 DNA: TGTGCCTGGAGATTCGGGACAGGGGTCGATGGCACCGGGGAGCTGTTTTTT. Translating it yields CAWRFGTGVDGTGELFF.

The J gene is TRBJ2-3, the V gene TRBV29-1; 10 nucleotides agree with TRBD2. The V segment lost 4 bases and the J segment 4 bases; nucleotides outside the gene matches: 5. Germline V CDR1 and CDR2: SQVTM, ANQGSEA. The CDR3 loop spans 14 amino acids. Here the CDR3 reads CSVVPSGSPDTQYF. The DNA of the CDR3 is TGCAGCGTTGTTCCTAGCGGGAGTCCAGATACGCAGTATTTT.

This rearrangement joins TRBV10-3 to TRBJ2-7; 12 bases are a match to TRBD2. The trim removed 9 bases at V and 5 bases at J, leaving 14 bases unmatched. The CDR3 is 16 residues long. The germline V gene encodes CDR1 ENHRY and CDR2 SYGVKD. The CDR3 nucleotides are TGTGCCATAAAAGGACTAGCGGGATCTAATAGCGACGAGCAGTACTTC. Amino acids: CAIKGLAGSNSDEQYF.

The chain employs TRBV11-2 and TRBJ1-2, with TRBD1 matching over 7 bases. With 1 base clipped from V and 6 bases from J, the junction kept 8 bases outside the gene matches. The CDR3 loop spans 15 amino acids. CDR1 is SGHAT, CDR2 FQNNGV, per germline. CDR3 sequence: CASSLGTGEVDGYTF. CDR3 sequence (DNA): TGTGCCAGCAGCTTAGGCACAGGGGAAGTGGATGGCTACACCTTC.

The J gene is TRBJ1-2, the V gene TRBV9; TRBD1 is a possible D gene (6 bases). This CDR3 has 15 amino acids. Trimming shortened V by 3 bases and J by 7 bases, and 19 bases separated the two germline ends. Germline assignment: CDR1 SGDLS and CDR2 YYNGEE. The chain's CDR3 is CASSGWDTVLGGYTF. The CDR3 bases are TGTGCCAGCAGCGGCTGGGACACAGTTTTAGGTGGCTACACCTTC.

The chain uses TRBV6-6 and TRBJ2-1; TRBD2 agrees at 11 bases. In germline, CDR1 is MNHNY, CDR2 SVGAGI (reference sequence). The CDR3 consists of 15 residues. V lost 2 bases and J lost 4; bases outside the gene matches: 1. CDR3 DNA: TGTGCCAGCAGTTACGGACTAGCGGGTTACAATGAGCAGTTCTTC. It codes for CASSYGLAGYNEQFF.

This clone has more than one count but fewer than ten. V is TRBV2 and J is TRBJ2-5; 7 nucleotides align to TRBD2. The germline V gene encodes CDR1 SNHLY and CDR2 FYNNEI. The CDR3 is made up of 15 amino acids. The trim removed 8 bases at V and 1 base at J, leaving 10 bases unmatched. The CDR3, as DNA: TGTGCCAGCCTGGGGGGGGGACTGGGCCAAGAGACCCAGTACTTC. It yields the protein CASLGGGLGQETQYF.

The chain couples TRBV19 to TRBJ1-5; 8 positions match TRBD1. Looked up from germline, CDR1 is LNHDA and CDR2 is SQIVND (reference sequence). This CDR3 has 14 amino acids. V trimming: 6 bases; J trimming: 5 bases; junction bases outside the gene matches: 6. DNA of the CDR3: TGTGCCAGTAGACCGGACAGGGCATATCAGCCCCAGCATTTT. Protein product: CASRPDRAYQPQHF. Combining the CDR3 with reference TRBV19 and TRBJ1-5 gives the whole variable domain DGGITQSPKYLFRKEGQNVTLSCEQNLNHDAMYWYRQDPGQGLRLIYYSQIVNDFQKGDIAEGYSVSREKKESFPLTVTSAQKNPTAFYLCASRPDRAYQPQHFGDGTRLSIL.

This clone came up once. The chain combines TRBV5-4 with TRBJ1-6, with 7 bases identical to TRBD1. Germline V lookup: CDR1 SGHNT, CDR2 YYREEE (reference sequence). The CDR3 extends over 16 amino acids. Unmatched junction bases numbered 8, after V lost 1 base and J lost 7 bases. The CDR3: CASSLPKGTENSPLHF. CDR3 DNA: TGTGCCAGCAGCTTGCCCAAGGGGACAGAGAATTCACCCCTCCACTTT.

CDR3 sequence reads: CASSPRDGGEQYF. The CDR3 region has the DNA TGTGCCAGCAGCCCCCGGGACGGGGGCGAGCAGTACTTC. The V gene is TRBV7-6, the J gene TRBJ2-7, with a tentative D call TRBD2 (6 bases). There are 13 residues in the CDR3. Trimming left V 5 bases short and J 6 bases short, with 14 bases between. Germline-derived CDR1 and CDR2 are SGHVS and FNYEAQ.

The chain joins TRBV5-1 to TRBJ2-7; the match to TRBD1 covers 11 bases. Germline loops: CDR1 SGHRS, CDR2 YFSETQ. The CDR3 runs to 14 residues. V shed 5 bases and J 6 bases; nucleotides not matched to a gene: 7. The CDR3 protein is CASRDGTGGGEQYF. The CDR3 nucleotides read TGCGCCAGCAGGGACGGGACAGGGGGTGGCGAGCAGTACTTC.

This clone showed up just once. The J gene is TRBJ1-2, the V gene TRBV4-2; no clear D. Deletions cut 5 bases from V and 6 bases from J, with 13 bases between. The CDR3 totals 13 residues. In germline, CDR1 is LGHNA, CDR2 YNFKEQ. CDR3 in DNA: TGTGCCAGCAGCTCTCACGCCGGGGATGGCTACACCTTC. Amino acid sequence: CASSSHAGDGYTF.

V and J are TRBV6-1 and TRBJ2-7; 10 nucleotides align to TRBD2. The CDR3 consists of 14 residues. With V trimmed by 6 bases and J by 4 bases, 6 bases remained unmatched. Germline CDR1 and CDR2: MNHNS and SASEGT. The CDR3 is CASRLAGGQYEQYF. In DNA, the CDR3 is TGTGCCAGCAGGTTAGCGGGGGGACAGTACGAGCAGTACTTC.

V is TRBV21-1 and J is TRBJ2-7; TRBD2 was called by the table and not checked on the DNA. TRBV21-1 is a known pseudogene. The CDR3 is 14 amino acids. CDR3 DNA sequence: TGTGCCAGCAGCAAAATCGGAGACCACTACGAGCAGTACTTC. It is translated as CASSKIGDHYEQYF.

The chain combines TRBV13 with TRBJ2-7; a possible D gene is TRBD2 (5 bases). Germline-derived CDR1 and CDR2 are PRHDT and FYEKMQ (reference sequence). CDR3 length: 12 residues. Trimming left V 5 bases short and J 6 bases short, with 11 bases between. CDR3 region: CASSTPTSEQYF. In DNA form, the CDR3 reads TGTGCCAGCAGCACCCCCACTAGCGAGCAGTACTTC.

The chain carries TRBV6-8 and TRBJ2-7; 10 bases map to TRBD2. The CDR3 runs to 14 residues. Unmatched junction bases numbered 13, after V lost 10 bases and J lost 7 bases. CDR1 is MNHGY and CDR2 is SAAAGT in the germline V gene. CDR3 amino acids: CATKGPGLAREQYF. The CDR3 DNA follows: TGTGCCACCAAAGGGCCGGGACTAGCGAGGGAGCAGTACTTC.

This chain uses TRBV27 with TRBJ1-4; D unresolved. V was shortened by 6 bases and J by 4 bases, with 18 bases between the two germline ends. Looked up from germline, CDR1 is MNHEY and CDR2 is SMNVEV (reference sequence). The CDR3 covers 16 residues. This chain's CDR3 is CASSPFTGSINEKLFF. Here the CDR3 DNA reads TGTGCCAGCAGCCCTTTTACCGGGTCCATTAATGAAAAACTGTTTTTT.

The V call is TRBV9, the J call TRBJ2-7; D possibly corresponds to TRBD2 (6 bases). The germline gives CDR1 SGDLS, CDR2 YYNGEE. This CDR3 spans 14 amino acids. With 0 bases removed from V and 4 bases from J, the gap between germline ends came to 11 bases. CDR3 nucleotide sequence: TGTGCCAGCAGCGTAGGACTAAGCGGGTACGAGCAGTACTTC. Residues: CASSVGLSGYEQYF.

The chain is built from TRBV2 and TRBJ1-2; weak D call: TRBD1 (6 bases). The length of the CDR3 is 13 residues. Looked up from germline, CDR1 is SNHLY and CDR2 is FYNNEI. V was cut by 6 bases and J by 7 bases, with 15 bases left in between. This CDR3 is CASSEPAGVGYTF. CDR3 bases: TGTGCCAGCAGCGAACCGGCAGGGGTTGGCTACACCTTC.

There are a few counts of this clone. CDR3 coding DNA: TGTGCCAGCAGCTCCTACAGCTACGAGCAGTACTTC. Amino acid sequence: CASSSYSYEQYF. J is TRBJ2-7 and V is TRBV5-5; no firm D call. Germline CDR1 and CDR2: SGHKS and YYEKEE (reference sequence). The CDR3 loop spans 12 amino acids. V lost 3 bases, J lost 3 bases, and 7 bases lay in between.

V usage is TRBV15 and J usage is TRBJ1-2; D possibly corresponds to TRBD1 (5 bases). V was cut by 0 bases and J by 8 bases, with 10 bases left in between. The length of the CDR3 is 13 residues. Germline V gene data show CDR1 as LNHNV and CDR2 as YYDKDF (reference sequence). The chain's CDR3 is CATSRDVEGGYTF. DNA for the CDR3: TGTGCCACCAGCAGAGATGTGGAGGGGGGCTACACCTTC. The full variable domain, rest sourced from reference TRBV15 and TRBJ1-2, is DAMVIQNPRYQVTQFGKPVTLSCSQTLNHNVMYWYQQKSSQAPKLLFHYYDKDFNNEADTPDNFQSRRPNTSFCFLDIRSPGLGDTAMYLCATSRDVEGGYTFGSGTRLTVV.

The sample holds one count of this clone. The rearrangement uses TRBV15 and TRBJ2-3, with 7 bases that match TRBD1. The germline V gene encodes CDR1 LNHNV and CDR2 YYDKDF (reference sequence). This CDR3 is built from 15 residues. Losses at the gene ends were 5 bases for V and 1 base for J; bases not matched to a gene: 6. Here the CDR3 DNA reads TGTGCCACCAGCGGGGGACAGTTAGGCACAGATACGCAGTATTTT. Translation gives CATSGGQLGTDTQYF.

CDR3 DNA sequence: TGTGCCAGCAGTTGGGTGGGACTAGCGGGATCTGATGAGCAGTTCTTC. Protein sequence: CASSWVGLAGSDEQFF. V and J are TRBV2 and TRBJ2-1; TRBD2 agrees at 13 bases. CDR3 size: 16 residues. After removal of 5 bases from V and 8 bases from J, the junction contained 9 bases not matched to a gene. The germline gives CDR1 SNHLY, CDR2 FYNNEI.

This clone was counted once. The chain uses TRBV7-9 and TRBJ2-7, with TRBD1 matching over 7 bases. Germline CDR1 SEHNR, CDR2 FQNEAQ (reference sequence). J gave up 1 base and V 7 bases, and 7 bases lay outside the gene matches. The CDR3 is 14 residues long. In DNA form, the CDR3 reads TGTGCCAGCACCACGACAGGGCTATCCTACGAGCAGTACTTC. Amino acid sequence: CASTTTGLSYEQYF.

The J gene is TRBJ2-5, the V gene TRBV6-1, with TRBD2 as a possible D gene (7 bases). This CDR3 spans 14 amino acids. V was clipped by 3 bases and J by 5 bases, with 13 bases between them. Germline lookup yields CDR1 MNHNS and CDR2 SASEGT. The CDR3: CASSEAGAGETQYF. The DNA of the CDR3 is TGTGCCAGCAGTGAGGCGGGGGCTGGGGAGACCCAGTACTTC.

The rearrangement links TRBV6-5 to TRBJ2-7; D may be TRBD1 (6 bases). Germline V lookup: CDR1 MNHEY, CDR2 SVGAGI. The germline V and J ends were trimmed by 6 bases and 0 bases, with 15 bases remaining between them. CDR3 length: 15 amino acids. CDR3 in DNA: TGTGCCAGCAGGAGAGGACAGCGGACCTCCTACGAGCAGTACTTC. Its protein is CASRRGQRTSYEQYF.

The rearrangement uses TRBV4-1 and TRBJ2-1; TRBD2 aligns across 13 bases. Germline V gives CDR1 MGHRA, CDR2 YSYEKL. The CDR3 totals 16 residues. V dropped 5 bases and J dropped 7; count of bases not matched to a gene: 8. CDR3 nucleotides: TGCGCCAGCAGCGAACGACTAGCGGGGGGAAGGAATGAGCAGTTCTTC. Protein product: CASSERLAGGRNEQFF.